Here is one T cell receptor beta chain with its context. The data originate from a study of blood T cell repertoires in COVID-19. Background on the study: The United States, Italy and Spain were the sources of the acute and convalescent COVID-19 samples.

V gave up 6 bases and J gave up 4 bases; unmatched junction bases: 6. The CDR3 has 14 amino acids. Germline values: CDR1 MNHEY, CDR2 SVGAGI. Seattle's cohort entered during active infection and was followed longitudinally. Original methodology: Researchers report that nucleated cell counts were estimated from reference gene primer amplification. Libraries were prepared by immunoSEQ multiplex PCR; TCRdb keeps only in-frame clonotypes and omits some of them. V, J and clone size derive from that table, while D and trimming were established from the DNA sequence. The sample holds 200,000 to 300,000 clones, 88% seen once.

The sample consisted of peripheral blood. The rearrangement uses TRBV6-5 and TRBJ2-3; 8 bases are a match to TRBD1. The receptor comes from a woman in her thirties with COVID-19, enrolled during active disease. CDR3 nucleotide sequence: TGTGCCAGCAGGCGGACAGGGCGGGCAGATACGCAGTATTTT. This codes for CASRRTGRADTQYF.